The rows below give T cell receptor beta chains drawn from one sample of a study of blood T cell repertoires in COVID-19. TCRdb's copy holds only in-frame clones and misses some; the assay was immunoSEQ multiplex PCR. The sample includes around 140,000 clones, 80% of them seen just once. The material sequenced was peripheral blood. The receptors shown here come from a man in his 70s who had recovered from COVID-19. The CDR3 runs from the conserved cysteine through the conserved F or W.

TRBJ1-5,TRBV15,CATSRDLGTGAPNQPQHF
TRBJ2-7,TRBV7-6,CASSKLAGVPYEQYF
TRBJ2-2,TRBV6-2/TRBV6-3,CASTPGGHIGELFF
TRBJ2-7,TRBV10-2,CASSEGLAENYEQYF
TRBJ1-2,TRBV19,CASSMLDREGYGYTF
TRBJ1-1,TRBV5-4,CASSEQGLNTEAFF
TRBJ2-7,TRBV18,CASSPPGLAGGAYEQYF
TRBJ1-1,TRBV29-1,CSVETGMNTEAFF
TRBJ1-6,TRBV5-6,CASSLQGGQGRSPLHF
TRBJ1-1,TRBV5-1,CASSSPSNTEAFF
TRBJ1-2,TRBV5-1,CASSSRGGTAGYTF
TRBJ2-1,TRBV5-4,CASSARTGGSYNEQFF
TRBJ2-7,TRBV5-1,CASSPRLAGGSEQYF
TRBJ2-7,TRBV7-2,CASSIDSAGEQYF
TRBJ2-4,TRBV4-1,CASSPGLAGGLAKNIQYF
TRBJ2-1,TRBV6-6,CASSYSLNEQFF
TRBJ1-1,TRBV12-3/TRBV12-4,CASSFLRDTEAFF
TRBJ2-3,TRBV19,CASSDGGRVAADTQYF
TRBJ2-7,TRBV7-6,CASSLAMWERGYEQYF
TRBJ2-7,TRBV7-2,CASSTQTSPLRTQYF
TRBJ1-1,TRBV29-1,CSARGTGLNTEAFF
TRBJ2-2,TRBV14,CASSPRLVGLTGELFF
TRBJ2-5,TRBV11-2,CASSLDGYSETQYF
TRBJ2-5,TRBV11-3,CASSPGTGGQETQYF
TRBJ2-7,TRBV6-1,CASSELSLPPTYEQYF
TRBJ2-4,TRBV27,CASSLGTAFTSIQYF